These 29 T cell receptor beta chains came from one sample sequenced in a study. TCRdb itself ran the 5' RACE reads through MiXCR, one entry per CDR3 protein. The sample has about 62,000 distinct CDR3 sequences; more than 25% are singletons. The material sequenced was tumor-infiltrating naive CD4+ T cells sorted from the breast tumor. The sample's subset: naive CD4+ T cells, CD4+CD45RA+CD25-. The receptors originated from a female donor with breast cancer.

This clonotype was counted only a few times. The chain combines TRBV5-1 with TRBJ1-6, with 9 bases lining up with TRBD1. Germline V gene sequence: CDR1 SGHRS, CDR2 YFSETQ. The CDR3 length is 14 residues. The V segment lost 5 bases and the J segment 6 bases; nucleotides outside the gene matches: 3. The CDR3 nucleotides read TGCGCCAGCAGTCCGGGACAGGGTAATTCACCCCTCCACTTT. Translation: CASSPGQGNSPLHF.

The table lists this clonotype with a few counts. This chain connects TRBV5-6 to TRBJ2-5; D gene unclear. From germline, CDR1 is SGHDT and CDR2 YYEEEE. This CDR3 contains 14 residues. V shed 0 bases and J shed 4 bases, with 10 bases lying between them. The CDR3 loop is CASSLDDGTETQYF. The CDR3 bases are TGTGCCAGCAGCTTGGATGATGGCACAGAGACCCAGTACTTC.

The chain recombines TRBV6-5 with TRBJ1-3; 8 nucleotides agree with TRBD1. There are 15 residues in the CDR3. Germline loops: CDR1 MNHEY, CDR2 SVGAGI. The V gene end was trimmed by 5 bases and the J gene end by 0 bases; junction bases not matched to a gene: 3. CDR3 sequence reads: CASSRDRLSGNTIYF. The DNA for the CDR3 is TGTGCCAGCAGTAGGGACAGGCTCTCTGGAAACACCATATATTTT.

The rearrangement joins TRBV7-9 to TRBJ2-1; D is unresolved. With 1 base removed from V and 1 base from J, the gap between germline ends came to 5 bases. Per the germline V gene, CDR1 is SEHNR and CDR2 is FQNEAQ (reference sequence). The CDR3 has 14 amino acids. CDR3 sequence reads: CASSLDTSYNEQFF. The DNA for the CDR3 is TGTGCCAGCAGCTTAGACACATCCTACAATGAGCAGTTCTTC.

The rearrangement links TRBV6-1 to TRBJ2-3; 7 bases match TRBD2. The germline CDR1 and CDR2 sequences are MNHNS and SASEGT. CDR3 length: 15 amino acids. V lost 7 bases, J lost 7 bases, and 14 bases stayed unmatched. The CDR3 protein is CASTLLGMGGYTQYF. DNA for the CDR3: TGTGCCAGCACACTCCTGGGAATGGGGGGGTATACGCAGTATTTT.

The rearrangement uses TRBV6-8 and TRBJ2-7, with D perhaps matching TRBD1 (6 bases). V lost 0 bases and J 3 bases, leaving 12 bases between the germline ends. Germline V gene data show CDR1 as MNHGY and CDR2 as SAAAGT. This CDR3 has 15 amino acids. This chain's CDR3 is CASSYSWTAIYEQYF. DNA of the CDR3: TGTGCCAGCAGTTACTCTTGGACAGCGATCTACGAGCAGTACTTC.

There are a few counts of this clonotype. The chain carries TRBV20-1 and TRBJ2-5; D possibly corresponds to TRBD2 (6 bases). V lost 0 bases and J lost 1, with 15 bases in between. Germline loops: CDR1 DFQATT, CDR2 SNEGSKA (reference sequence). CDR3 size: 16 residues. CDR3 in amino acids: CSARDGGLGPQETQYF. In DNA, the CDR3 is TGCAGTGCTAGAGACGGAGGGCTAGGGCCCCAAGAGACCCAGTACTTC.

The CDR3 DNA reads as TGTGCCAGCAGCTCCGGCAGGGGTCGTTCCTACGAGCAGTACTTC. Protein: CASSSGRGRSYEQYF. This rearrangement joins TRBV7-2 to TRBJ2-7, with a tentative D call TRBD1 (6 bases). Trimming took 4 bases from V and 1 from J, leaving 14 bases between them. The CDR3 is 15 residues long. CDR1 is SGHTA, CDR2 FQGNSA, per germline.

About this clonotype itself: The junction departs from germline at one end; a sequencing error may be responsible. The V call is TRBV7-9, the J call TRBJ2-5, with D possibly matching TRBD2 (6 bases). CDR3 length: 13 amino acids. CDR1 is SEHNR and CDR2 is FQNEAQ in the germline V gene (reference sequence). The CDR3 sequence is CASSRGTEETLYF. CDR3 in DNA: TGTGCCAGCAGCCGGGGGACCGAAGAGACCCTGTACTTC.

The CDR3 bases are TGTGCCAGCACTTCTCGTTCGAACGGAGAGACCCAGTACTTC. Translating gives CASTSRSNGETQYF. V usage is TRBV6-5 and J usage is TRBJ2-5; D remains ambiguous. Looked up from germline, CDR1 is MNHEY and CDR2 is SVGAGI. With 7 bases removed from V and 4 bases from J, the gap between germline ends came to 16 bases. The CDR3 covers 14 residues.

This clonotype was recorded at least ten times. The chain employs TRBV6-2 or TRBV6-3 and TRBJ1-5, with D possibly matching TRBD1 (5 bases). This CDR3 is 15 amino acids long. V lost 5 bases to trimming and J lost 0 bases, with 11 bases between them. The germline gives CDR1 MNHEY, CDR2 SVGEGT. CDR3: CASSRDGNSNQPQHF. The CDR3 bases are TGTGCCAGCAGTCGGGACGGCAATAGCAATCAGCCCCAGCATTTT.

There are a few counts of this clonotype. The genes are TRBV10-3 and TRBJ2-7; 8 bases are shared with TRBD1. The ends lost 6 bases at V and 4 bases at J; junction bases unmatched: 11. Germline V lookup: CDR1 ENHRY, CDR2 SYGVKD. This CDR3 is 15 amino acids long. The CDR3 region is CAIRDDDRGWYEQYF. The CDR3 DNA sequence: TGTGCCATCAGAGACGATGACAGGGGTTGGTACGAGCAGTACTTC.

This clonotype was picked up many times. This chain uses TRBV29-1 with TRBJ1-2; no clear D gene. V lost 3 bases and J 8 bases, leaving 16 bases between the germline ends. From germline, CDR1 is SQVTM and CDR2 ANQGSEA. This CDR3 is 13 amino acids long. The CDR3 bases are TGCAGCGTTGAGACCCACAAGGGCTCCGGCTACACCTTC. Translated: CSVETHKGSGYTF.

Concerning this clonotype: The germline gene is not matched at one end of the junction; a read error may be the cause. The chain is built from TRBV29-1 and TRBJ1-1; TRBD1 might be the D (6 bases). The CDR3 runs to 14 residues. Germline-derived CDR1 and CDR2 are SQVTM and ANQGSEA. The CDR3 loop reads CSILGGARGTEALF. The DNA of the CDR3 is TGCAGCATCCTAGGGGGGGCCCGGGGAACTGAAGCTCTCTTT.

In DNA form, the CDR3 reads TGTGCCAGCACTCCCCGGGCAGGGATGAACACTGAAGCTTTCTTT. This sequence encodes CASTPRAGMNTEAFF. The genes are TRBV12-3 or TRBV12-4 and TRBJ1-1, with D perhaps TRBD1 (5 bases). The V end lost 7 bases, the J end lost 0 bases, and 15 bases lay between the germline ends. CDR3 length: 15 amino acids.

This clonotype was counted only a few times. V is TRBV5-4 and J is TRBJ1-1; D might be TRBD1 (6 bases). Germline CDR1 reads SGHNT; CDR2 reads YYREEE (reference sequence). Trimming removed 4 bases from V and 0 bases from J, with 16 bases in between. The CDR3 length is 16 residues. Here the CDR3 reads CASSPSWTALNTEAFF. DNA of the CDR3: TGTGCCAGCAGCCCCTCCTGGACAGCCTTGAACACTGAAGCTTTCTTT. The full variable domain, its missing parts supplied by reference TRBV5-4 and TRBJ1-1, is ETGVTQSPTHLIKTRGQQVTLRCSSQSGHNTVSWYQQALGQGPQFIFQYYREEENGRGNFPPRFSGLQFPNYSSELNVNALELDDSALYLCASSPSWTALNTEAFFGQGTRLTVV.

J is TRBJ1-1 and V is TRBV5-1; D remains unclear. Germline CDR1 and CDR2: SGHRS and YFSETQ. Trimming pared 1 base from V and 1 base from J, leaving 8 bases between. CDR3 length: 14 amino acids. The CDR3 reads CASSLTSSNTEAFF. The CDR3 DNA sequence: TGCGCCAGCAGCTTGACTAGTTCGAACACTGAAGCTTTCTTT.

The rearrangement uses TRBV6-2 or TRBV6-3 and TRBJ2-1, with a tentative D call TRBD1 (5 bases). The germline V gene encodes CDR1 MNHEY and CDR2 SVGEGT. The ends were cut back, 3 bases at V and 6 bases at J, with 12 bases in the middle. CDR3 length: 14 amino acids. The CDR3 spells CASSYWLQGNEQFF. CDR3 in DNA: TGTGCCAGCAGTTATTGGCTTCAGGGCAATGAGCAGTTCTTC.

The J gene is TRBJ1-2, the V gene TRBV7-9, with unresolved D. Germline CDR1 SEHNR, CDR2 FQNEAQ (reference sequence). The CDR3 has 15 residues. V shed 1 base and J shed 1 base, with 10 bases lying between them. Written as DNA, the CDR3 is TGTGCCAGCAGCTTAGGGGGAGACCTTAACTATGGCTACACCTTC. Translating gives CASSLGGDLNYGYTF. The variable domain in full, with the rest retrieved from reference TRBV7-9 and TRBJ1-2, is DTGVSQNPRHKITKRGQNVTFRCDPISEHNRLYWYRQTLGQGPEFLTYFQNEAQLEKSRLLSDRFSAERPKGSFSTLEIQRTEQGDSAMYLCASSLGGDLNYGYTFGSGTRLTVV.

The V and J genes are TRBV20-1 and TRBJ2-4, with D perhaps matching TRBD2 (5 bases). Germline-derived CDR1 and CDR2 are DFQATT and SNEGSKA (reference sequence). This CDR3 spans 15 amino acids. Trimming pared 5 bases from V and 5 bases from J, leaving 19 bases between. The CDR3, as DNA: TGCAGTGCTCCCGAGGGCAGACTTTTGGAAAACATTCAGTACTTC. Amino acid sequence: CSAPEGRLLENIQYF.

This clonotype was counted only a few times. The chain has TRBV7-3 and TRBJ2-2; 7 positions match TRBD1. Losses at the gene ends were 5 bases for V and 1 base for J; bases not matched to a gene: 4. Germline-derived CDR1 and CDR2 are SGHTA and FQGTGA. This CDR3 contains 15 residues. The CDR3 region has the DNA TGTGCCAGCAGCAGAGACAGGGAGAACACCGGGGAGCTGTTTTTT. It codes for CASSRDRENTGELFF.

This clonotype came up a few times. V is TRBV18 and J is TRBJ2-7; D possibly corresponds to TRBD1 (5 bases). Germline CDR1 and CDR2: KGHSH and LQKENI. The CDR3 runs 14 residues. The ends were cut back, 6 bases at V and 2 bases at J, with 14 bases in the middle. The CDR3 spells CASSLTVDTYEQYF. CDR3 bases: TGTGCCAGCTCCTTGACGGTGGACACCTACGAGCAGTACTTC.

The chain uses TRBV2 and TRBJ2-6; 9 bases fit TRBD1. This CDR3 region has 19 residues. J was trimmed by 1 base and V by 5 bases; bases with no gene match: 12. CDR1 and CDR2 from the germline V gene are SNHLY and FYNNEI. Here the CDR3 reads CASSYTPGQGLSGANVLTF. The CDR3 DNA sequence: TGTGCCAGCAGTTACACCCCGGGACAGGGTTTGTCTGGGGCCAACGTCCTGACTTTC.

This rearrangement joins TRBV6-5 to TRBJ2-3; possibly TRBD1 or TRBD2 for D (7 bases each). Trimming took 8 bases from V and 3 from J, leaving 12 bases between them. CDR1 is MNHEY, CDR2 SVGAGI, per germline. The length of the CDR3 is 13 residues. The CDR3 spells CASGRGGTDTQYF. CDR3 coding DNA: TGTGCCAGCGGCAGGGGGGGAACAGATACGCAGTATTTT.

This clonotype was recorded many times. The chain joins TRBV28 to TRBJ1-3, with 11 bases aligning to TRBD1. This CDR3 is 20 amino acids long. Germline V gene lookup returns CDR1 MDHEN and CDR2 SYDVKM. V gave up 5 bases and J gave up 0 bases; unmatched junction bases: 15. CDR3 in DNA: TGTGCCAGCAGTAAGGCGGATTTGGGGACAGGGGGTGTCTCTGGAAACACCATATATTTT. Translating it yields CASSKADLGTGGVSGNTIYF.

As DNA, the CDR3 is TGTGCCAGCAGGTCTCCCAGACTAGCGGGAAGATACAATGAGCAGTTCTTC. Residues: CASRSPRLAGRYNEQFF. V and J are TRBV6-2 or TRBV6-3 and TRBJ2-1; 11 bases match TRBD2. The J segment lost 4 bases and the V segment lost 6 bases, leaving 11 bases of the junction unmatched. In germline, CDR1 is MNHEY, CDR2 SVGEGT. The CDR3 length is 17 residues.

This chain uses TRBV28 with TRBJ1-1; possibly TRBD1 for D (5 bases). V lost 7 bases and J 5 bases, leaving 11 bases between the germline ends. CDR1 and CDR2 (germline): MDHEN, SYDVKM. There are 12 residues in the CDR3. The CDR3, as DNA: TGTGCCAGCATCGGGGCGTATACTGAAGCTTTCTTT. Translated, it gives CASIGAYTEAFF.

This clonotype came up a few times. Here the CDR3 reads CASSPGREEQFF. The DNA of the CDR3 is TGTGCCAGCAGTCCCGGACGCGAGGAGCAGTTCTTC. V usage is TRBV6-6 and J usage is TRBJ2-1; unclear D gene. Trimming took 5 bases from V and 10 from J, leaving 12 bases between them. Germline assignment: CDR1 MNHNY and CDR2 SVGAGI (reference sequence). The CDR3 covers 12 residues.

Many counts were recorded for this clonotype. This chain connects TRBV5-1 to TRBJ1-2; tentatively, D is TRBD1 (5 bases). Germline-derived CDR1 and CDR2 are SGHRS and YFSETQ. This CDR3 comprises 13 residues. Trimming shortened V by 2 bases and J by 2 bases, and 7 bases separated the two germline ends. This CDR3 reads CASSFEGNYGYTF. CDR3 sequence (DNA): TGCGCCAGCAGCTTCGAGGGGAACTATGGCTACACCTTC.